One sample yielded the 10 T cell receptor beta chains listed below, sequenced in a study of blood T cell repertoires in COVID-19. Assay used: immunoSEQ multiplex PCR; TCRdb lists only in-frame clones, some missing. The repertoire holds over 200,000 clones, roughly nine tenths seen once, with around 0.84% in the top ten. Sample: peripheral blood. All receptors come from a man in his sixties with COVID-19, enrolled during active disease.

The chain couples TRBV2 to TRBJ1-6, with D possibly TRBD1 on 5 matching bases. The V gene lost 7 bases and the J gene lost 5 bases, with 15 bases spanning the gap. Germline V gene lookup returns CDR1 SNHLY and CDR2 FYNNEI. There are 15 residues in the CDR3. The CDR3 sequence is CASTVGVPDNSPLHF. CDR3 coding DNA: TGTGCCAGCACGGTAGGGGTACCGGATAATTCACCCCTCCACTTT.

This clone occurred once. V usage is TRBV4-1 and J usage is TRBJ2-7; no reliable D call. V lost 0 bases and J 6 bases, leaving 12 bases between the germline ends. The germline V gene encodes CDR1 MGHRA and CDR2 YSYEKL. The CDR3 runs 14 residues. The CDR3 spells CASSQEAGLGEQYF. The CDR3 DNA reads TGCGCCAGCAGCCAAGAGGCAGGATTGGGCGAGCAGTACTTC.

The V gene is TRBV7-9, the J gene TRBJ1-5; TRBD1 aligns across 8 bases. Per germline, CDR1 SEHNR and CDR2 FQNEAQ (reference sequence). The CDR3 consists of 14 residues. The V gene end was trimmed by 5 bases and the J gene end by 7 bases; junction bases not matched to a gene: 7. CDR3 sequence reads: CASSHDRGAQPQHF. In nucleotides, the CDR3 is TGTGCCAGCAGCCACGACAGGGGCGCACAGCCCCAGCATTTT.

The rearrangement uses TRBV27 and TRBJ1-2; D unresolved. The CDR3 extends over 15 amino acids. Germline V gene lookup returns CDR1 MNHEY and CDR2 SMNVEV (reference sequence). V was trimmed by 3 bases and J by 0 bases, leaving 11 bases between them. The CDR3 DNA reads TGTGCCAGCAGTTTTAGGCGGCCAGCTAACTATGGCTACACCTTC. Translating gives CASSFRRPANYGYTF.

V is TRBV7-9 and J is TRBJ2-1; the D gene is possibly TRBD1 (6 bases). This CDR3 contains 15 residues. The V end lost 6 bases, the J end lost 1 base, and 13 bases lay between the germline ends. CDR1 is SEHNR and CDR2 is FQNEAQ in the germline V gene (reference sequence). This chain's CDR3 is CASSSTGPSYNEQFF. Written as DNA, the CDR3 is TGTGCCAGCAGTTCTACAGGGCCATCCTACAATGAGCAGTTCTTC.

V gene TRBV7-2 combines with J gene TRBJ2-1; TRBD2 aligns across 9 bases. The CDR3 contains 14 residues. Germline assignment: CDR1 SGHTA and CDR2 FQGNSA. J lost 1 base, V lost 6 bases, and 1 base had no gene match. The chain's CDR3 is CASRLAGSYNEQFF. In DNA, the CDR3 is TGTGCCAGCAGGCTAGCGGGGTCCTACAATGAGCAGTTCTTC.

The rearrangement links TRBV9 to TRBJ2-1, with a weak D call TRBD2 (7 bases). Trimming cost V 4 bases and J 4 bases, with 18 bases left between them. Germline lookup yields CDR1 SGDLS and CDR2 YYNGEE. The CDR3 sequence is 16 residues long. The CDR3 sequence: CASSPQSEGGYNEQFF. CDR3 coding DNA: TGTGCCAGCAGCCCCCAATCGGAGGGGGGGTACAATGAGCAGTTCTTC.

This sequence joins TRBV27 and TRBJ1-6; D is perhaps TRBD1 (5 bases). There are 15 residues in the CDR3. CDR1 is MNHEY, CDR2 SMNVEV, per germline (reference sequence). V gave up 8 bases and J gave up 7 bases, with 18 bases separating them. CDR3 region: CASGQRTAPNSPLHF. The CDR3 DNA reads TGTGCCAGCGGACAACGGACGGCCCCCAATTCACCCCTCCACTTT.

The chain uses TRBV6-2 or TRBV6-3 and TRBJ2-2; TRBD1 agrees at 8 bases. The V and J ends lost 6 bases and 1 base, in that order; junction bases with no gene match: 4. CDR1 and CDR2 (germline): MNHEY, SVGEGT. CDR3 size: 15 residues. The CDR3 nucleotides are TGTGCCAGCAGCCCCGGGACAGGGAACACCGGGGAGCTGTTTTTT. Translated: CASSPGTGNTGELFF.

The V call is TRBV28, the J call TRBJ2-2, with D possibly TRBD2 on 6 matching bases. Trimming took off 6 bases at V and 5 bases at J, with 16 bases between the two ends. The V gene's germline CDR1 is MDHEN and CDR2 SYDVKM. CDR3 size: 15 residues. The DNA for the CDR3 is TGTGCCAGCAGGGGTCCCGGGACTGGGACCGGGGAGCTGTTTTTT. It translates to CASRGPGTGTGELFF.